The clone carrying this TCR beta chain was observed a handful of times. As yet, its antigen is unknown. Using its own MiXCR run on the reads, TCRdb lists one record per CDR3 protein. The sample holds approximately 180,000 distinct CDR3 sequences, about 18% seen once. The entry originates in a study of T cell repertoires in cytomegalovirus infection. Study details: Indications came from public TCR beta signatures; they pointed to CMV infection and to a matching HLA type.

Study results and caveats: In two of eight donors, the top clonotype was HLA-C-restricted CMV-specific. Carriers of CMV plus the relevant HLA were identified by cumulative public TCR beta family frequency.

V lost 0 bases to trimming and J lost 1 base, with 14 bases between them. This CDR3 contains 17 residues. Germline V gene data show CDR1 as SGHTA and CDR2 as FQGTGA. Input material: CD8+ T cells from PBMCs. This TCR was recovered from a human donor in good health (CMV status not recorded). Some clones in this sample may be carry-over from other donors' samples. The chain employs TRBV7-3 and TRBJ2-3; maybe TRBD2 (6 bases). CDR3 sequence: CASSLTWTSGGTDTQYF. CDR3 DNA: TGTGCCAGCAGCTTAACGTGGACGTCGGGAGGCACAGATACGCAGTATTTT.